The source of this T cell receptor (beta chain) is a study of T cells after yellow fever vaccination. Whole-study results and caveats: Just a small share of clonotypes turned up in the CD4 compartment as well as the CD8 compartment. Though weaker, the secondary response peaked faster, on day 5 versus 15.

MiXCR, applied by TCRdb to the 5' RACE reads, yields one record per CDR3 protein. The sample comprises hundreds of thousands of distinct CDR3 sequences, 8.1% of which are singletons, and approximately 15% rests with the top ten. CDR1 is SGHRS, CDR2 YFSETQ, per germline. The CDR3 runs to 16 residues. The V and J ends lost 5 bases and 8 bases, in that order; junction bases with no gene match: 13. In the case of this clonotype: As yet, its antigen is unknown.

The material sequenced was PBMCs, taken approximately 47 days after the first yellow fever vaccination. V and J are TRBV5-1 and TRBJ2-1; 10 bases match TRBD1. This receptor was taken from a man between 18 and 35 years old who received the YFV17D yellow fever vaccine. The CDR3 spells CASSHGQGVYMDEQFF. CDR3 DNA: TGCGCCAGCAGTCACGGACAGGGGGTTTATATGGATGAGCAGTTCTTC.